The entry below gives a single T cell receptor beta chain sequence along with its context. These data originate in a study of control samples from healthy donors and cancer patients. Assay: immunoSEQ multiplex PCR; the TCRdb copy retains only in-frame clones and omits some. The data contain over 100,000 clones, 90% of them seen just once; the ten biggest clones take up about 4.2%. Germline V gene data show CDR1 as SGHVS and CDR2 as FQNEAQ. The CDR3 has 14 residues. V was shortened by 5 bases and J by 0 bases, with 7 bases between the two germline ends. The material sequenced was blood. This TCR came from a human donor in good health. The donor label of this sample is uncertain. The chain joins TRBV7-8 to TRBJ2-2; D remains ambiguous. CDR3 sequence: CASSMSANTGELFF. CDR3 nucleotides: TGTGCCAGCAGCATGTCTGCGAACACCGGGGAGCTGTTTTTT. Full variable domain (missing parts from reference TRBV7-8 and TRBJ2-2): GAGVSQSPRYKVAKRGQDVALRCDPISGHVSLFWYQQALGQGPEFLTYFQNEAQLDKSGLPSDRFFAERPEGSVSTLKIQRTQQEDSAVYLCASSMSANTGELFFGEGSRLTVL.